This T cell receptor (beta chain) was identified during a study of blood T cell repertoires in COVID-19. As for the study in general: The origin of the acute and convalescent COVID-19 samples was the United States, Italy and Spain. Nucleic acid was either cDNA or gDNA, and it came from T cells, B-cell-depleted T cells, or PBMCs.

The data were produced by immunoSEQ multiplex PCR, yet TCRdb's version contains in-frame clones alone and is incomplete. The table records roughly 200,000 clones, just under 90% of them present only once. The ends were cut back, 0 bases at V and 8 bases at J, with 10 bases in the middle. This CDR3 is built from 13 residues. Per the germline V gene, CDR1 is WNHNN and CDR2 is SYGVQD (reference sequence). The sample was peripheral blood. This TCR was sampled from a man aged 55 to 69 who had recovered from COVID-19. The chain carries TRBV10-1 and TRBJ1-1; D is ambiguous. CDR3 residues: CASSESPREEAFF. CDR3 DNA sequence: TGCGCCAGCAGTGAGTCGCCCCGGGAGGAAGCTTTCTTT.